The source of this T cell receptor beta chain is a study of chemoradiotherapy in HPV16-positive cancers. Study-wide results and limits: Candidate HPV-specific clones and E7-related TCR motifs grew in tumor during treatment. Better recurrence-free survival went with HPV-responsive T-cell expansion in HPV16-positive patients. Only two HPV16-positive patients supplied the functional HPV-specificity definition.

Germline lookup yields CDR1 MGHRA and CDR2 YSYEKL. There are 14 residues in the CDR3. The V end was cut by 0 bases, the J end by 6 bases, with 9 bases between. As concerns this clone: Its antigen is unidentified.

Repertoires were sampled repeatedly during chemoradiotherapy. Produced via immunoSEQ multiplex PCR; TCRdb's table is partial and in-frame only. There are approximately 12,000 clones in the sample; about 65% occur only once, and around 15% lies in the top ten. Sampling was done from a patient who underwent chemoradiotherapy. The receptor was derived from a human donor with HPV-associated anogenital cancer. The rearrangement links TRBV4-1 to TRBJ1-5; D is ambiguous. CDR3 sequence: CASSQDGEGQPQHF. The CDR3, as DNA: TGCGCCAGCAGCCAAGATGGGGAGGGTCAGCCCCAGCATTTT.